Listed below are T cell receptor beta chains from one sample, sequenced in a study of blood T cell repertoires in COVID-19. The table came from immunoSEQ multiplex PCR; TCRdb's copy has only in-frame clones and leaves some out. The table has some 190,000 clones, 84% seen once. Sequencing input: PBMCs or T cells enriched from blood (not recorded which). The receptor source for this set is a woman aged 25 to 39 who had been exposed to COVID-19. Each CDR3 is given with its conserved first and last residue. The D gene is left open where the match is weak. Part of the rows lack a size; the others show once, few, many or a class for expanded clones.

TGCGCCAGCAGCCGGGCTCAGGGGGCGAATGGCTACACCTTC	CASSRAQGANGYTF	TRBV4-1	TRBJ1-2	once	TRBD1
TGTGCCAGCTCACAGGATTTGGGCGCTGAAGCTTTCTTT	CASSQDLGAEAFF	TRBV18	TRBJ1-1	.	.
TGTGCCAGCAGCTTTTCAGGGAAGAACGATCAGCCCCAGCATTTT	CASSFSGKNDQPQHF	TRBV7-2	TRBJ1-5	.	.
TGTGCCAGCAGCTCCCAGGGGGCGTCCTACGAGCAGTACTTC	CASSSQGASYEQYF	TRBV5-5	TRBJ2-7	few	TRBD1
TGCGCCAGCAGCTACGACAGCGCTAATTCACCCCTCCACTTT	CASSYDSANSPLHF	TRBV4-3	TRBJ1-6	.	.
TGTGCCAGCAGCTTGACAGGGGTGAACACTGAAGCTTTCTTT	CASSLTGVNTEAFF	TRBV9	TRBJ1-1	.	TRBD1
TGCAGCGTCATGACAGGGGGATTCTATGGCTACACCTTC	CSVMTGGFYGYTF	TRBV29-1	TRBJ1-2	.	TRBD1
TGTGCCAGCAGCCCCAGACAGGTTAAAACCCCTGGGGCCAACGTCCTGACTTTC	CASSPRQVKTPGANVLTF	TRBV9	TRBJ2-6	.	.
TGCAGCGTCTGCCGCAGCGCGGGGACTCCATACAATGAGCAGTTCTTC	CSVCRSAGTPYNEQFF	TRBV29-1	TRBJ2-1	.	.
TGCGCCAGCAGCTTGGACAACTCCTATAATTCACCCCTCCACTTT	CASSLDNSYNSPLHF	TRBV5-1	TRBJ1-6	.	.
TGTGCCAGCAGTTTAAACACGGGAAGTAATGAAAAACTGTTTTTT	CASSLNTGSNEKLFF	TRBV6-2/TRBV6-3	TRBJ1-4	.	.